The 21 T cell receptor beta chains listed next were all sequenced from one sample in a study of blood T cell repertoires in COVID-19. The table came from immunoSEQ multiplex PCR; TCRdb's copy has only in-frame clones and leaves some out. The sample includes 250,000 to 350,000 clones, about nine tenths seen only once; the top ten take around 11%. Material: peripheral blood. These receptors came from a young woman with COVID-19, enrolled during active disease.

The chain employs TRBV6-6 and TRBJ2-3, with 8 bases fitting TRBD2. V lost 5 bases, J lost 2 bases, and 12 bases stayed unmatched. CDR3 length: 17 amino acids. Germline loops: CDR1 MNHNY, CDR2 SVGAGI (reference sequence). The CDR3 reads CASSPLPGTRPTDTQYF. The CDR3, as DNA: TGTGCCAGCAGTCCCCTGCCCGGGACTAGACCCACAGATACGCAGTATTTT.

This clone was detected only once. This rearrangement joins TRBV18 to TRBJ1-1, with a possible D match to TRBD1 (6 bases). Trimming pared 3 bases from V and 4 bases from J, leaving 9 bases between. Germline V gene sequence: CDR1 KGHSH, CDR2 LQKENI. CDR3 length equals 13 residues. The CDR3 protein is CASSPGAGTEAFF. The CDR3 nucleotides are TGTGCCAGCTCACCGGGGGCTGGCACTGAAGCTTTCTTT.

The chain recombines TRBV27 with TRBJ1-1, with 8 positions matching TRBD1. In germline, CDR1 is MNHEY, CDR2 SMNVEV (reference sequence). V gave up 3 bases and J gave up 4 bases; unmatched junction bases: 4. The CDR3 consists of 14 residues. The CDR3 coding sequence is TGTGCCAGCAGTTTGGACAGGGTTGCCACTGAAGCTTTCTTT. Translation: CASSLDRVATEAFF.

The count of this clone is one. J is TRBJ1-1 and V is TRBV4-1, with D hard to call. V was trimmed by 6 bases and J by 0 bases, leaving 5 bases between them. Germline V lookup: CDR1 MGHRA, CDR2 YSYEKL. The CDR3 loop spans 12 amino acids. As DNA, the CDR3 is TGCGCCAGCAGGGGCTTGAACACTGAAGCTTTCTTT. Encoded protein: CASRGLNTEAFF.

This chain links TRBV11-2 with TRBJ1-6; tentative D call: TRBD1 (5 bases). CDR3 size: 14 residues. CDR1 is SGHAT, CDR2 FQNNGV, per germline. Trimming shortened V by 0 bases and J by 9 bases, and 9 bases separated the two germline ends. The CDR3 DNA sequence: TGTGCCAGCAGCTTAGATCAGGGACTTTCACCCCTCCACTTT. Translation: CASSLDQGLSPLHF.

The V call is TRBV5-1, the J call TRBJ2-3, with D tentatively TRBD2 (5 bases). The CDR3 covers 15 residues. Looked up from germline, CDR1 is SGHRS and CDR2 is YFSETQ. Trimming pared 0 bases from V and 0 bases from J, leaving 8 bases between. CDR3 DNA: TGCGCCAGCAGCTTGGACGGGGAAAGCACAGATACGCAGTATTTT. Translated, it gives CASSLDGESTDTQYF.

This clone has only a few counts. The rearrangement uses TRBV4-1 and TRBJ1-6, with 7 nucleotides matching TRBD1. The CDR3 sequence is 17 residues long. Trimming removed 3 bases from V and 7 bases from J; junction bases left unmatched: 12. The V gene's germline CDR1 is MGHRA and CDR2 YSYEKL. The DNA of the CDR3 is TGCGCCAGCAGCCATCGACAGGGCGGGATCGGAAATTCACCCCTCCACTTT. Protein: CASSHRQGGIGNSPLHF.

This clone was counted between two and nine times. The chain uses TRBV28 and TRBJ2-1; the match to TRBD2 covers 9 bases. V lost 6 bases and J lost 12; bases outside the gene matches: 15. Per the germline V gene, CDR1 is MDHEN and CDR2 is SYDVKM. The CDR3 totals 15 residues. Written as DNA, the CDR3 is TGTGCCAGCAGCCGAGGACTAGCGCCTCTGGGGGGGCAGTTCTTC. This translates into CASSRGLAPLGGQFF.

This clone has a single count. V usage is TRBV5-4 and J usage is TRBJ2-1, with 12 bases aligning to TRBD2. The ends lost 2 bases at V and 5 bases at J; junction bases unmatched: 2. Germline assignment: CDR1 SGHNT and CDR2 YYREEE (reference sequence). The CDR3 is 15 residues long. The CDR3 sequence: CASSFRTSGDNEQFF. The CDR3 DNA is TGTGCCAGCAGCTTTCGGACTAGCGGGGACAATGAGCAGTTCTTC. The full variable domain, its missing parts supplied by reference TRBV5-4 and TRBJ2-1, is ETGVTQSPTHLIKTRGQQVTLRCSSQSGHNTVSWYQQALGQGPQFIFQYYREEENGRGNFPPRFSGLQFPNYSSELNVNALELDDSALYLCASSFRTSGDNEQFFGPGTRLTVL.

The gene calls are TRBV2 and TRBJ2-2; 8 nucleotides line up with TRBD1. The junction had 6 bases not matched to a gene; V was cut back by 7 bases and J by 2 bases. The CDR3 consists of 15 residues. Germline loops: CDR1 SNHLY, CDR2 FYNNEI. CDR3 sequence reads: CASIPDRGNTGELFF. CDR3 nucleotide sequence: TGTGCCAGCATCCCCGACAGGGGTAACACCGGGGAGCTGTTTTTT.

A word on this clone: The sample has other DNA sequences that encode this CDR3 too. The J gene is TRBJ1-1, the V gene TRBV2, with D hard to call. The CDR3 spans 13 residues. Deletions cut 1 base from V and 3 bases from J, with 6 bases between. Germline V gene lookup returns CDR1 SNHLY and CDR2 FYNNEI. CDR3 in amino acids: CASSEGGYTEAFF. CDR3 in DNA: TGTGCCAGCAGTGAAGGTGGCTACACTGAAGCTTTCTTT.

This sequence joins TRBV19 and TRBJ1-3; TRBD1 is a possible D gene (6 bases). The CDR3 spans 13 residues. Trimming removed 6 bases at V and 4 bases at J, with 10 bases between. Germline V lookup: CDR1 LNHDA, CDR2 SQIVND (reference sequence). As DNA, the CDR3 is TGTGCCAGTAGGGGGGCGCGGGGAAACACCATATATTTT. It specifies CASRGARGNTIYF.

The rearrangement uses TRBV28 and TRBJ1-2, with TRBD1 as a possible D gene (6 bases). CDR1 and CDR2 from the germline V gene are MDHEN and SYDVKM. Trimming left V 3 bases short and J 4 bases short, with 21 bases between. The CDR3 contains 17 residues. The CDR3 region is CASSFRVWRRQVYGYTF. The CDR3 DNA sequence: TGTGCCAGCAGTTTTAGGGTTTGGCGGAGACAGGTCTATGGCTACACCTTC.

In the case of this clone: The sample holds other DNA sequences that translate to the same CDR3. The chain joins TRBV2 to TRBJ2-1, with 7 bases that match TRBD1. Germline CDR1 and CDR2: SNHLY and FYNNEI. CDR3 length: 13 amino acids. J gave up 4 bases and V 8 bases, and 5 bases lay outside the gene matches. CDR3 sequence (DNA): TGTGCCAGCCGAGGACAGGCTTACAATGAGCAGTTCTTC. Its protein is CASRGQAYNEQFF.

This chain links TRBV11-3 with TRBJ2-3, with 7 bases that match TRBD2. Per the germline V gene, CDR1 is SGHNT and CDR2 is YENEEA. V shed 1 base and J 1 base; nucleotides not matched to a gene: 5. The CDR3 is made up of 16 amino acids. CDR3 coding DNA: TGTGCCAGCAGCTTAGGCTCAGCGGGGCGCACAGATACGCAGTATTTT. The encoded protein is CASSLGSAGRTDTQYF. The full variable domain, its missing parts supplied by reference TRBV11-3 and TRBJ2-3, is EAGVVQSPRYKIIEKKQPVAFWCNPISGHNTLYWYLQNLGQGPELLIRYENEEAVDDSQLPKDRFSAERLKGVDSTLKIQPAELGDSAVYLCASSLGSAGRTDTQYFGPGTRLTVL.

V usage is TRBV4-3 and J usage is TRBJ1-3; TRBD1 is a possible D gene (6 bases). Between the trimmed V and J ends, which lost 1 base and 6 bases, there was a span of 13 bases. Germline V gene sequence: CDR1 LGHNA, CDR2 YSLEER. The CDR3 runs to 15 residues. The CDR3 nucleotides are TGCGCCAGCAGCCAAGTGGGGACATCCGAAAACACCATATATTTT. Amino acids: CASSQVGTSENTIYF.

The chain combines TRBV19 with TRBJ1-5, with D possibly TRBD1 on 6 matching bases. The CDR3 runs to 16 residues. CDR1 is LNHDA and CDR2 is SQIVND in the germline V gene (reference sequence). Trimming took off 6 bases at V and 0 bases at J, with 15 bases between the two ends. In DNA, the CDR3 is TGTGCCAGTAGCCTTACAGGGCTATATAGCAATCAGCCCCAGCATTTT. It specifies CASSLTGLYSNQPQHF.

The CDR3 here is CSVRERALGAFF. CDR3 DNA sequence: TGCAGCGTCCGGGAGCGGGCCTTAGGAGCTTTCTTT. The chain couples TRBV29-1 to TRBJ1-1; D gene uncertain. The V and J ends lost 6 bases and 10 bases respectively, with 18 bases between them. Per the germline V gene, CDR1 is SQVTM and CDR2 is ANQGSEA. The CDR3 length is 12 residues.

The chain links TRBV6-5 to TRBJ2-7, with 8 bases matching TRBD1. The CDR3 totals 14 residues. CDR1 is MNHEY and CDR2 is SVGAGI in the germline V gene. V lost 6 bases, J lost 5 bases, and 9 bases stayed unmatched. CDR3: CASSRGQGGNEQYF. CDR3 nucleotide sequence: TGTGCCAGCAGCCGCGGACAGGGCGGGAACGAGCAGTACTTC.

This sequence joins TRBV10-2 and TRBJ2-3; 11 nucleotides align to TRBD2. There are 15 residues in the CDR3. After removal of 8 bases from V and 3 bases from J, the junction contained 7 bases not matched to a gene. Per germline, CDR1 WSHSY and CDR2 SAAADI. CDR3 DNA sequence: TGCGCCAGCTATCCGACTAGCGGGACGACAGATACGCAGTATTTT. It translates to CASYPTSGTTDTQYF.

The rearrangement joins TRBV23-1 to TRBJ1-6; 10 bases agree with TRBD1. TRBV23-1 is known as an ORF, though its function is uncertain. V lost 3 bases to trimming and J lost 6 bases; unmatched junction nucleotides: 2. CDR3 length: 15 amino acids. CDR3 sequence (DNA): TGCGCCAGCAGTCAGAGGACAGGGGGTAATTCACCCCTCCACTTT. Protein: CASSQRTGGNSPLHF.